This is a list of T cell receptor beta chains from one sample in a study of cytomegalovirus exposure and HLA in healthy donors. Profiled with immunoSEQ multiplex PCR; TCRdb holds only in-frame clones, not every one. The sample carries about 140,000 clones, 70% to 80% recorded once. Sequenced sample: PBMCs. The receptor source for this set is a woman between 45 and 65 years old in good health and CMV-seropositive. CDR3s include the opening cysteine and the closing phenylalanine or tryptophan. A D gene is named only where the DNA matches it firmly. For some rows the clone size is stated as once, few or many, or as a class when expanded; others skip it.

d_call,v_call,j_call,clone_size,cdr3_aa,cdr3_nt
TRBD2,TRBV29-1,TRBJ2-3,NA,CSVEGGFSGGAGDTQYF,TGCAGCGTTGAGGGAGGTTTCAGCGGGGGGGCGGGAGATACGCAGTATTTT
NA,TRBV5-1,TRBJ2-1,NA,CASSLGQNYNEQFF,TGCGCCAGCAGCTTGGGACAGAATTACAATGAGCAGTTCTTC
TRBD2,TRBV4-2,TRBJ2-1,NA,CASSQRGGGSYNEQFF,TGTGCCAGCAGCCAGCGGGGGGGCGGTTCATACAATGAGCAGTTCTTC
TRBD1,TRBV28,TRBJ1-1,NA,CASSLLDRVNTEAFF,TGTGCCAGCAGTTTATTGGACAGGGTTAACACTGAAGCTTTCTTT
NA,TRBV28,TRBJ1-4,NA,CATKLGVTNEKLFF,TGTGCCACCAAGTTAGGAGTTACTAATGAAAAACTGTTTTTT
NA,TRBV7-9,TRBJ1-2,NA,CASSLGQQGAYGYTF,TGTGCCAGCAGCTTAGGTCAACAGGGCGCCTATGGCTACACCTTC
TRBD1,TRBV12-5,TRBJ2-1,once,CASGLGQGYNEQFF,TGTGCTAGTGGTTTGGGACAGGGCTACAATGAGCAGTTCTTC
NA,TRBV18,TRBJ2-3,NA,CASSLPGLGTDTQYF,TGTGCCAGCTCACTCCCAGGGTTAGGCACAGATACGCAGTATTTT
NA,TRBV30,TRBJ2-7,NA,CAWSVLRDEQYF,TGTGCCTGGAGTGTACTTCGGGACGAGCAGTACTTC
NA,TRBV4-3,TRBJ1-1,NA,CASSRRGPQLTEAFF,TGCGCCAGCAGCCGGCGGGGGCCCCAATTGACTGAAGCTTTCTTT
NA,TRBV5-6,TRBJ1-2,NA,CASSLLTGPNYGYTF,TGTGCCAGCAGCCTCTTGACAGGACCTAACTATGGCTACACCTTC
NA,TRBV30,TRBJ1-1,NA,CAWSVGQNGFF,TGTGCCTGGAGTGTGGGGCAGAATGGCTTCTTT
TRBD2,TRBV4-3,TRBJ2-3,once,CASSPIPSGGAKADTQYF,TGCGCCAGCAGCCCAATCCCTAGCGGGGGGGCCAAGGCAGATACGCAGTATTTT
NA,TRBV5-5,TRBJ1-3,NA,CASSLIEPGNTIYF,TGTGCCAGCAGTCTCATCGAGCCTGGAAACACCATATATTTT
TRBD2,TRBV28,TRBJ2-3,NA,CASSRPGLAGGRGTQYF,TGTGCCAGCAGTCGTCCGGGACTAGCGGGGGGACGGGGTACGCAGTATTTT
NA,TRBV6-6,TRBJ1-2,few,CASSYSTVNYGYTF,TGTGCCAGCAGTTACTCGACAGTTAACTATGGCTACACCTTC
NA,TRBV7-3,TRBJ1-1,NA,CASSPREGAEAFF,TGTGCCAGCAGCCCTCGGGAGGGAGCTGAAGCTTTCTTT
NA,TRBV28,TRBJ2-6,NA,CASRSPGGPGANVLTF,TGTGCCAGCAGATCCCCAGGGGGGCCTGGGGCCAACGTCCTGACTTTC
TRBD2,TRBV5-4,TRBJ2-1,NA,CASSLAGTSGGASSYNEQFF,TGTGCCAGCAGCTTGGCGGGGACTAGCGGGGGAGCCAGCTCCTACAATGAGCAGTTCTTC
NA,TRBV15,TRBJ2-5,NA,CATSRGPQETQYF,TGTGCCACCAGCAGAGGGCCTCAAGAGACCCAGTACTTC
NA,TRBV5-8,TRBJ2-2,once,CASSRLAGELFF,TGTGCCAGCAGCCGTCTAGCCGGGGAGCTGTTTTTT
NA,TRBV19,TRBJ1-1,NA,CASSMFQGLDTEAFF,TGTGCCAGTAGTATGTTCCAGGGGCTCGACACTGAAGCTTTCTTT
NA,TRBV5-6,TRBJ2-7,once,CASSPEYRASYEQYF,TGTGCCAGCAGCCCAGAATACAGGGCCTCCTACGAGCAGTACTTC
TRBD1,TRBV6-5,TRBJ1-1,NA,CASSTDRGPGAFF,TGTGCCAGCAGTACCGACAGGGGCCCAGGCGCTTTCTTT
TRBD1,TRBV28,TRBJ1-2,NA,CASSPGQTFYDYTF,TGTGCCAGCAGCCCGGGACAGACTTTTTATGACTACACCTTC
TRBD2,TRBV4-1,TRBJ2-1,NA,CASSPPGLGSHEQFF,TGCGCCAGCAGCCCTCCTGGACTAGGGTCTCATGAGCAGTTCTTC